This T cell receptor beta chain stems from a study of T-cell memory formation after mild COVID-19 (TCRdb year 2021). Looking at the study overall: TCR sequence clusters from the two donors were largely donor specific. In two donors, T-cell clones that expanded and contracted after mild COVID-19 were followed by sequencing TCRalpha and TCRbeta repertoires longitudinally. The cohort comprised two young, previously healthy adult volunteers, one female and one male.

The CDR3 covers 15 residues, taking in both the cysteine and the phenylalanine. The only DNA kept is the CDR3, 45 bases in frame from the first base. Per the germline V gene, MNHEY is the CDR1 and SVGAGI is the CDR2. The junction shows trimming of 8 bases on V and 4 bases on J, plus 20 bases between the germline ends. PBMCs were isolated by Ficoll-Paque density gradient centrifugation. Study-wide conclusions, independent of this receptor: Contracting CD4+ clones appeared mostly in the CM and EM memory subsets, whereas CD8+ clones were enriched in EMRA. From day 15 to 85, contracting clones showed balanced CD4/CD8 phenotypes, whereas a second wave of clones that expanded from day 15 to 37 leaned towards CD4+. The detection of some responding clones in pre-infection memory suggests that pre-existing cross-reactive memory T cells joined the SARS-CoV-2 response. The second-wave clones that peaked on day 37 were not confirmed to be SARS-CoV-2 specific. The study included only a couple of mild cases, and larger cohorts that include severe cases with pre-infection samples were judged to be necessary.

Sequencer: Illumina NovaSeq 6000. Using 5'RACE with constant-segment primers, TCRalpha and TCRbeta cDNA libraries were constructed, with sample barcodes and unique molecular identifiers added in the process. Trizol reagent was used to extract RNA from every sample. The libraries were amplified in two PCR steps, and the second step added a second sample barcode and Illumina TruSeq adapters. Libraries were sequenced on an Illumina NovaSeq with 2 x 150 bp paired-end reads. Processing in the source paper ran as follows. Reads were demultiplexed and collapsed into UMI-guided consensus sequences with migec v1.2.7. Using mixcr v2.1.11, UMI consensuses were aligned to TRA and TRB V and J templates and then assembled into clonotypes. Clonotypes were classified as expanded or contracted when called significant by both edgeR and NoisET, with noise models trained on biological replicates. For edgeR calls, a false discovery rate-adjusted p below 0.01 and a log2 fold-change threshold of 1 were applied. As an exploratory analysis of dynamics, max-normalized trajectories of the 1000 most abundant clonotypes were examined by PCA with hierarchical clustering. Separately sequenced CD4+ and CD8+ repertoires were used to assign the CD4 or CD8 phenotype of responding clones. TCRdb ran its own pipeline on the public reads, namely fastp trimming at Q25 and MiXCR clone calling, and kept in-frame beta chains. Each entry merges the rows of one CDR3 protein and shows their most common DNA and genes. It is TCRdb's table, rather than the study itself, that gives the V and J calls and clone size. The sample contains approximately 300,000 distinct CDR3 sequences, approximately 19% of them found a single time. The ten largest make up around 21% of the sample.

This clonotype was picked up a small number of times. What this receptor recognizes is not known. No much larger clonotype is one base removed from it; base qualities were not supplied. The TCR comes from a man in his late teens or twenties who had mild COVID-19 (a few samples of this study predate the infection). The sample titles of this study are shuffled in the database, so cell type and time point are left out; the donor was told from shared clones. The chain employs TRBV6-5 and TRBJ1-2, with the D gene not confidently named. The sample was PBMCs or a T cell subset sorted from them (not recorded which). The CDR3 protein sequence reads: CASRRFGGGFYGYTF. The nucleotide sequence reads as follows: TGTGCCAGCCGTAGGTTTGGAGGAGGGTTCTATGGCTACACCTTC.